Sequencing of this T cell receptor (beta chain) was carried out in a study of PD-1 blockade in classical Hodgkin lymphoma. Assay: immunoSEQ multiplex PCR; the TCRdb copy retains only in-frame clones and omits some. The sample records fewer than 100,000 clones, over 85% being singletons. V lost 4 bases to trimming and J lost 7 bases, with 14 bases between them. CDR1 is SGHVS and CDR2 is FQNEAQ in the germline V gene. The CDR3 runs 14 residues. This clone has a single count. Each and every patient relapsed after autologous stem cell transplantation, and patients got differing brentuximab vedotin exposure.

This chain links TRBV7-8 with TRBJ1-5, with D maybe TRBD1 (6 bases). The sample was peripheral blood mononuclear cells (PBMCs), taken at baseline. The sequence was collected from a human donor with classical Hodgkin lymphoma. The CDR3 reads CASSSRDIQQPQHF. The CDR3 region has the DNA TGTGCCAGCAGCTCAAGGGACATTCAACAGCCCCAGCATTTT.